The sequence of this TCR beta chain was determined in a study of blood T cell repertoires in COVID-19 (dated by TCRdb to 2019 to 2021). Background for the entire study: Samples covering the acute and convalescent phases of COVID-19 were provided by collaborators in the United States, Italy and Spain. The prospective study material was composed of cDNA or gDNA derived from T cells, B-cell-depleted T cells, or PBMCs. The dataset comprised deeply sampled blood TCRbeta repertoires from subjects exposed to, actively infected with, or recovered from COVID-19. The repertoires were made available in a free public database intended to serve as a resource for research on the immune response to SARS-CoV-2. The samples were drawn from the first 160 participants of the ongoing ImmuneRACE study and from some 1,300 subjects provided by 6 global collaborators. The sample metadata nearly always contained a de-identified subject ID, COVID-19 status, age in years and sex. Where HLA class I and class II types were available, the types were taken from metadata supplied by the sample provider, not from assay-based typing. General findings and caveats noted by the study authors: The amount of clinical and demographic metadata varied by source and participant and was provided uncurated.

Taken from cysteine to phenylalanine, the CDR3 has 15 residues. The DNA shown is the 45-base CDR3, in frame from base 1. Ends trimmed: V by 0 bases, J by 7 bases; bases unmatched to a gene: 5. The CDR1 and CDR2 encoded by the germline V gene are SGHDT and YYEEEE. At one collaborating source in Seattle, patients were enrolled during active infection and were followed longitudinally through the course of disease. The collaborating institutions used their own protocols to collect whole blood in K2EDTA tubes. For TCRbeta analysis, collaborators shipped samples as frozen whole blood, isolated PBMCs, or DNA extracted from either of those sample types. About this clone itself: The specificity of this receptor is unknown. Base qualities are not provided; no much larger clone lies one nucleotide away.

TCRbeta CDR3 regions were amplified from genomic DNA by means of the immunoSEQ Assay, a bias-controlled multiplex PCR. Per the authors' processing: The number of nucleated cells in each sample was estimated by amplification of reference gene primers within the assay. To quantify the absolute abundance of each unique TCRbeta CDR3 rearrangement, sequence reads were collapsed and filtered. For each sample, productive Simpson clonality was calculated as the square root of Simpson's diversity index across productive rearrangements. As stored in TCRdb, this immuneACCESS dataset retains in-frame rearrangements with V and J assigned. A fraction of the clones does not appear; measured against another copy, unresolved V genes explain less than half of the discrepancy, and the remainder lacks a known reason. That table furnishes V, J and clone size, whereas the DNA furnished D and trimming. The sample includes roughly 410,000 clones, with roughly 90% observed a single time. The ten largest make up about 1.6% of the sample.

This sequence was found in a woman aged 35 to 49 with COVID-19, enrolled during active disease. What was sequenced was peripheral blood. The chain links TRBV5-6 with TRBJ1-5; 9 bases in the junction line up with TRBD1. At the DNA level, the sequence is TGTGCCAGCAGCTTGGCCGGGACAGGGAACCAGCCCCAGCATTTT. Its protein reads: CASSLAGTGNQPQHF. Supplemented by the reference TRBV5-6 and TRBJ1-5 proteins around the CDR3, the complete variable domain is DAGVTQSPTHLIKTRGQQVTLRCSPKSGHDTVSWYQQALGQGPQFIFQYYEEEERQRGNFPDRFSGHQFPNYSSELNVNALLLGDSALYLCASSLAGTGNQPQHFGDGTRLSIL.